These 24 T cell receptor beta chains came from one sample sequenced in a study of blood T cells in healthy people across ages. Together with a sample-barcoded 5' primer, a J-beta primer mix was included in a second PCR lasting roughly 6 to 12 cycles. TCRdb itself ran the 5' RACE reads through MiXCR, one entry per CDR3 protein. The table includes 1,500,000 or so distinct CDR3 sequences, approximately 59% detected once. Material: blood. These receptors were obtained from a man aged 18 to 35 in good health.

This chain's CDR3 is CASTSSGPGGELGYTF. The CDR3 DNA follows: TGTGCCAGCACTTCGAGCGGTCCGGGAGGGGAACTAGGCTACACCTTC. The chain uses TRBV6-6 and TRBJ1-2; D is possibly TRBD1 (5 bases). V was pared by 7 bases and J by 8 bases, with 26 bases between. CDR3 length equals 16 residues. Germline assignment: CDR1 MNHNY and CDR2 SVGAGI (reference sequence).

The J gene is TRBJ1-6, the V gene TRBV6-6, with D uncertain. Germline CDR1 is MNHNY and CDR2 is SVGAGI (reference sequence). The CDR3 has 15 amino acids. With 0 bases removed from V and 7 bases from J, the gap between germline ends came to 10 bases. The CDR3 sequence is CASSYSGQVNSPLHF. The CDR3 bases are TGTGCCAGCAGTTACTCTGGGCAGGTCAATTCACCCCTCCACTTT.

Of note for this clonotype: A much larger clone sits a single nucleotide away, making a read error possible. The chain recombines TRBV20-1 with TRBJ1-2; D gene uncertain. CDR1 is DFQATT and CDR2 is SNEGSKA in the germline V gene (reference sequence). This CDR3 spans 17 amino acids. V shed 0 bases and J shed 0 bases, with 17 bases lying between them. The CDR3 region has the DNA TGCAGTGCTAGAGATACCCAATCCGCTCTAGCTAACTATGGCTACACCTTC. This sequence encodes CSARDTQSALANYGYTF.

The V gene is TRBV7-2, the J gene TRBJ2-5; D is unresolved. The germline V and J ends were trimmed by 5 bases and 11 bases, with 15 bases remaining between them. Germline V gene sequence: CDR1 SGHTA, CDR2 FQGNSA. The CDR3 spans 12 residues. This CDR3 reads CASSLIYNEQYF. In nucleotides, the CDR3 is TGTGCCAGCAGCCTCATCTACAATGAGCAGTACTTC.

The chain joins TRBV28 to TRBJ1-4; maybe TRBD1 (5 bases). The CDR3 extends over 14 amino acids. Trimming stripped 10 bases from V and 11 bases from J, with 23 bases between. Germline V gene data show CDR1 as MDHEN and CDR2 as SYDVKM. CDR3 DNA sequence: TGTGCCATCCAGCCTCTGGGGACGCCGAAGAAACTGTTTTTT. Translated: CAIQPLGTPKKLFF. Using reference TRBV28 and TRBJ1-4 for the parts outside the CDR3, the full variable domain is DVKVTQSSRYLVKRTGEKVFLECVQDMDHENMFWYRQDPGLGLRLIYFSYDVKMKEKGDIPEGYSVSREKKERFSLILESASTNQTSMYLCAIQPLGTPKKLFFGSGTQLSVL.

This chain joins TRBV6-5 and TRBJ1-5, with D uncertain. The CDR3 is 12 residues long. V was shortened by 9 bases and J by 5 bases, with 11 bases between the two germline ends. The V gene's germline CDR1 is MNHEY and CDR2 SVGAGI. CDR3 protein: CARDRIDQPQHF. The CDR3 DNA sequence: TGTGCCAGAGACCGTATCGATCAGCCCCAGCATTTT.

The J gene is TRBJ2-7, the V gene TRBV3-1, with D possibly being TRBD2 (5 bases). The CDR3 has 14 amino acids. Germline CDR1 is LGHDT and CDR2 is YNNKEL (reference sequence). V lost 2 bases and J lost 3, with 11 bases in between. The CDR3 protein is CASSQPGEGYEQYF. The CDR3 DNA sequence: TGTGCCAGCAGCCAACCAGGAGAGGGCTACGAGCAGTACTTC.

The chain is built from TRBV9 and TRBJ2-4; 10 nucleotides align to TRBD2. The V gene end was trimmed by 4 bases and the J gene end by 6 bases; junction bases not matched to a gene: 7. The length of the CDR3 is 15 residues. Germline V gene sequence: CDR1 SGDLS, CDR2 YYNGEE. CDR3 DNA: TGTGCCAGCAGCCCGCCCCGGACTAGCGGAAACATTCAGTACTTC. Translating it yields CASSPPRTSGNIQYF.

The chain uses TRBV28 and TRBJ1-1; D uncertain. This CDR3 is 12 amino acids long. Trimming took off 10 bases at V and 1 base at J, with 10 bases between the two ends. Germline V gene sequence: CDR1 MDHEN, CDR2 SYDVKM. CDR3 loop: CATKWGNTEAFF. Written as DNA, the CDR3 is TGTGCCACGAAATGGGGGAACACTGAAGCTTTCTTT.

This clonotype was detected a few times. The J gene is TRBJ1-1, the V gene TRBV10-3, with D possibly being TRBD1 (6 bases). Per germline, CDR1 ENHRY and CDR2 SYGVKD. Trimming removed 2 bases from V and 7 bases from J, with 14 bases in between. The CDR3 consists of 14 residues. This CDR3 reads CAISESALGGEAFF. The CDR3 bases are TGTGCCATCAGTGAGAGCGCCCTAGGGGGTGAAGCTTTCTTT.

This sequence joins TRBV20-1 and TRBJ2-7; TRBD2 matches 7 bases. Looked up from germline, CDR1 is DFQATT and CDR2 is SNEGSKA (reference sequence). Unmatched junction bases numbered 13, after V lost 4 bases and J lost 4 bases. The CDR3 length is 15 residues. CDR3: CSATAFRGGRYEQYF. The CDR3 DNA reads TGCAGTGCTACCGCCTTTCGCGGGGGACGGTACGAGCAGTACTTC.

This clonotype was counted ten times or more. V usage is TRBV10-3 and J usage is TRBJ2-7, with D possibly called TRBD1 or TRBD2 (5 bases each). V was clipped by 7 bases and J by 3 bases, with 16 bases between them. The germline V gene has CDR1 ENHRY and CDR2 SYGVKD. This CDR3 spans 14 amino acids. The CDR3 spells CAIKERDVSYEQYF. CDR3 DNA sequence: TGTGCCATCAAGGAAAGGGACGTGAGCTACGAGCAGTACTTC.

V and J are TRBV29-1 and TRBJ1-1; the D is unclear. The CDR3 is 13 residues long. Germline V gene lookup returns CDR1 SQVTM and CDR2 ANQGSEA. V gave up 0 bases and J gave up 0 bases, with 5 bases separating them. The CDR3 coding sequence is TGCAGCGTTGAAGATTGGGTGAACACTGAAGCTTTCTTT. It codes for CSVEDWVNTEAFF.

This clonotype was seen a handful of times. This chain uses TRBV7-2 with TRBJ1-1; TRBD1 agrees at 7 bases. The V and J ends lost 1 base and 3 bases, in that order; junction bases with no gene match: 5. Germline V CDR1 and CDR2: SGHTA, FQGNSA. The CDR3 length is 15 residues. CDR3 coding DNA: TGTGCCAGCAGCTTAGATTTTGGACAGGACACTGAAGCTTTCTTT. Residues: CASSLDFGQDTEAFF. Complete variable domain (other parts from reference TRBV7-2 and TRBJ1-1): GAGVSQSPSNKVTEKGKDVELRCDPISGHTALYWYRQSLGQGLEFLIYFQGNSAPDKSGLPSDRFSAERTGGSVSTLTIQRTQQEDSAVYLCASSLDFGQDTEAFFGQGTRLTVV.

The chain joins TRBV20-1 to TRBJ2-3, with 11 bases identical to TRBD2. CDR3 length: 14 residues. The V gene end was trimmed by 8 bases and the J gene end by 4 bases; junction bases not matched to a gene: 8. Germline CDR1 reads DFQATT; CDR2 reads SNEGSKA (reference sequence). The chain's CDR3 is CSFLLAGVSDTQYF. CDR3 in DNA: TGCAGTTTCCTACTAGCGGGAGTTTCAGATACGCAGTATTTT.

The V and J genes are TRBV14 and TRBJ2-2, with D possibly TRBD1 on 5 matching bases. Germline V gene lookup returns CDR1 SGHDN and CDR2 FVKESK. V lost 6 bases to trimming and J lost 0 bases, with 11 bases between them. The CDR3 contains 15 residues. In nucleotides, the CDR3 is TGTGCCAGCAGTCCTTACAGGTCGAACACCGGGGAGCTGTTTTTT. It is translated as CASSPYRSNTGELFF.

The chain is built from TRBV12-3 or TRBV12-4 and TRBJ2-1; 10 bases match TRBD2. V dropped 10 bases and J dropped 8; count of bases not matched to a gene: 17. The CDR3 contains 16 residues. Written as DNA, the CDR3 is TGTGCCACCGTGCCAATCCTAGCGGGAGTTTTCGATGAGCAGTTCTTC. As protein: CATVPILAGVFDEQFF.

CDR3 residues: CASASQPTGLDIQYF. Written as DNA, the CDR3 is TGTGCCAGCGCAAGTCAGCCCACAGGGTTGGACATTCAGTACTTC. The chain combines TRBV2 with TRBJ2-4; D perhaps matches TRBD1 (6 bases). The CDR3 contains 15 residues. Germline V gene lookup returns CDR1 SNHLY and CDR2 FYNNEI. V was cut by 8 bases and J by 8 bases, with 22 bases left in between.

The sample holds a few counts of this clonotype. The chain couples TRBV20-1 to TRBJ2-1; no clear D gene. This CDR3 is built from 14 residues. In germline, CDR1 is DFQATT, CDR2 SNEGSKA (reference sequence). V lost 7 bases, J lost 8 bases, and 21 bases lay in between. The CDR3 protein is CSVRLLSLGDEQFF. CDR3 bases: TGCAGTGTGAGACTTCTAAGCCTTGGTGATGAGCAGTTCTTC.

The rearrangement links TRBV7-2 to TRBJ2-7; D possibly corresponds to TRBD2 (7 bases). Germline CDR1 reads SGHTA; CDR2 reads FQGNSA. The CDR3 consists of 15 residues. Between the trimmed V and J ends, which lost 4 bases and 3 bases, there was a span of 16 bases. The CDR3 sequence: CASSSGGGGSYEQYF. The CDR3 nucleotides read TGTGCCAGCAGCTCGGGGGGAGGGGGAAGCTACGAGCAGTACTTC.

This sequence joins TRBV29-1 and TRBJ1-2, with a possible D match to TRBD1 (5 bases). CDR3 length: 12 residues. Trimming shortened V by 4 bases and J by 3 bases, and 9 bases separated the two germline ends. Looked up from germline, CDR1 is SQVTM and CDR2 is ANQGSEA. The CDR3 loop reads CSVGQPDYGYTF. In DNA form, the CDR3 reads TGCAGCGTTGGACAGCCCGACTATGGCTACACCTTC.

The V gene is TRBV4-3, the J gene TRBJ1-6; no clear D gene. The length of the CDR3 is 15 residues. Between the trimmed V and J ends, which lost 1 base and 7 bases, there was a span of 11 bases. Looked up from germline, CDR1 is LGHNA and CDR2 is YSLEER. In nucleotides, the CDR3 is TGCGCCAGCAGCCAAGGGCTACACGGGAATTCACCCCTCCACTTT. Translating gives CASSQGLHGNSPLHF.

This chain uses TRBV6-6 with TRBJ2-1; 9 nucleotides align to TRBD2. With V trimmed by 8 bases and J by 0 bases, 11 bases remained unmatched. In germline, CDR1 is MNHNY, CDR2 SVGAGI (reference sequence). There are 17 residues in the CDR3. The DNA of the CDR3 is TGTGCCAGCCGGCCTAGCGGGACTGTCAGCTCCTACAATGAGCAGTTCTTC. Translated, it gives CASRPSGTVSSYNEQFF.

The chain joins TRBV12-3 or TRBV12-4 to TRBJ1-2; D unclear. The CDR3 is 15 residues long. Trimming stripped 2 bases from V and 4 bases from J, with 14 bases between. CDR3 region: CASSLKWEITYGYTF. The CDR3 region has the DNA TGTGCCAGCAGTTTAAAGTGGGAGATTACCTATGGCTACACCTTC.